Listed below are T cell receptor beta chains from one sample, sequenced in a study of a mutant IDH1 vaccine in newly diagnosed glioma. Measured with immunoSEQ multiplex PCR; TCRdb has only the in-frame clones, and not every one. The repertoire consists of 25,000 to 35,000 clones, with about four fifths occurring once and the leading ten covering roughly 20%. This specimen consisted of PBMCs, obtained from a glioma patient treated with radiotherapy, temozolomide or both. These receptors originate from a man under 40 with glioma. The CDR3 runs from the conserved cysteine through the conserved F or W. The size field is filled for only some rows; it gives once, few, many or a size class.

- | TRBV30 | CAWSVRQGYEQYF
- | TRBV5-6 | CASSLALSSYNEQFF
- | TRBV6-5 | CASSYSDRGTEAFF
- | TRBV5-1 | CASSHSRSFDTQYF
few | TRBV5-4 | CASSSEGQNSYEQYF
- | TRBV5-1 | CASSPGDRENTEAFF
- | TRBV6-1 | CASSEGLGSYEQYF
- | TRBV10-3 | CAISQPKFLAGGERGDTQYF
once | TRBV5-1 | CAYLRTGWNPTTPEKLFF
- | TRBV27 | CASSTRGRGSYNEQFF
- | TRBV7-3 | CASSATGGAITEAFF
few | TRBV19 | CASSSGPTPYNEQFF
- | TRBV7-9 | CASSLARGGGYTF
- | TRBV13 | CASRGGETGNTIYF
- | TRBV5-1 | CASSPGQDRIDTEAFF
few | TRBV9 | CASTTSGLNTEAFF
- | TRBV5-6 | CASSWTSGSSYNEQFF
- | TRBV19 | CASSTRTGRKYNEQFF
- | TRBV4-2 | CASSRLRDGGLVEKLFF
- | TRBV5-5 | CARPGQGEKLFF
- | TRBV7-2 | CASSLRQGAEKLFF
- | TRBV7-3 | CASRRDRAGANVLTF
few | TRBV11-2 | CASSPGLNSYEQYF
- | TRBV19 | CASSIQTGYGYTF
- | TRBV2 | CASRPHLGTAAYRYTF
- | TRBV29-1 | CSVVRGETQYF
- | TRBV19 | CASSTPKQGTDTQYF
- | TRBV7-9 | CASSWDRASGNTIYF
- | TRBV6-4 | CASSPRGDNQPQHF
- | TRBV7-9 | CASSPRRHEQYF
- | TRBV5-1 | CASSLARVQETQYF
- | TRBV4-3 | CASSQVAGGPSETQYF
- | TRBV5-6 | CASSFWGAPTYEQYF
few | TRBV4-2 | CASSQEPTEAFF
- | TRBV5-1 | CASSSTVWSSYNEQFF
- | TRBV19 | CASSLTGGTEAFF
- | TRBV19 | CASSPGLAVNYEQYF
- | TRBV14 | CASSGGNNEKLFF
- | TRBV5-1 | CASSLTVESNYGYTF
- | TRBV25-1 | CATAGTDTQYF
- | TRBV28 | CASSTPEANEQYF